The clone carrying this T cell receptor beta chain was seen only once. The antigen remains unidentified. The record originates from a study of shared clonotypes between healthy human individuals. Study observations and caveats: Shared across a handful of donors were 5% to 6% of the naive CD4 clonotypes. Clonotypes which were not shared had lower generation probabilities than clonotypes that all four donors shared.

Germline-derived CDR1 and CDR2 are LGHNA and YNFKEQ. Trimming removed 1 base at V and 7 bases at J, with 14 bases between. The CDR3 consists of 15 residues. TCRdb keeps only in-frame clones here, not all; method: immunoSEQ multiplex PCR. The sample yields about 2.1 million clones, approximately 92% seen once. CD45RO-negative cells were positively selected for CCR7, leaving out terminally differentiated effector memory CD45RA+ cells. The TCR originated in a man younger than 35 in good health. Some clones in this sample may be carry-over from other donors' samples. Input material: naive CD8+ T cells from PBMCs. The chain couples TRBV4-2 to TRBJ1-5; the D gene is possibly TRBD1 (6 bases). In DNA, the CDR3 is TGTGCCAGCAGCCAAGGGGGGTCGGGGGCCCAGCCCCAGCATTTT. Amino acids: CASSQGGSGAQPQHF.